Listed here is a single TCR beta chain. The antigen is unknown. The data originate from a study of cytomegalovirus exposure and HLA in healthy donors. Study-wide background: Previous work identified roughly 120 million unique TCR beta sequences from around 170 million T cells. Of all 400 or so donors who were genotyped, around 82% belonged to the Caucasian-associated ancestry cluster. Findings and limits, study-wide: Researchers catalogued about 160 TCR beta chains as cytomegalovirus-associated.

Vbeta (60) and Jbeta (13) primers were used in the PCR. The data were produced by immunoSEQ multiplex PCR, yet TCRdb's version contains in-frame clones alone and is incomplete. The sample contains about 150,000 clones, about 73% of which appear only once. CDR3 size: 14 residues. CDR1 and CDR2 (germline): SGHRS, YFSETQ. With 4 bases removed from V and 2 bases from J, the gap between germline ends came to 10 bases. The sequence was collected from a woman between 55 and 75 years old in good health and CMV-seropositive. The chain is built from TRBV5-1 and TRBJ1-3; D unclear. The source material was PBMCs. The CDR3 region has the DNA TGCGCCAGCAGCGTAGACGGGACTGGAAACACCATATATTTT. As protein: CASSVDGTGNTIYF.